The rows below give T cell receptor beta chains drawn from one sample of a study of T cell responses to AZD1222 COVID-19 vaccine. The method was immunoSEQ multiplex PCR; TCRdb's version includes in-frame clones alone and lacks a portion of them. The sample yields some 120,000 clones, approximately 84% seen once. This sample comprised peripheral blood, obtained on day 0 of AZD1222 vaccination. The receptors here all came from an adult in good health. CDR3s include the opening cysteine and the closing phenylalanine or tryptophan. A D gene is named only where the DNA matches it firmly. The size of a clone is reported for some rows only, either as once, few or many, or as a class for expanded clones.

>TRBJ2-2|once|TRBV19|.
CASRKDSGTGELFF
TGTGCCAGTAGGAAAGACAGTGGCACCGGGGAGCTGTTTTTT
>TRBJ2-1|.|TRBV11-3|.
CASSLEGSPYNEQFF
TGTGCCAGCAGCTTAGAGGGGAGTCCCTACAATGAGCAGTTCTTC
>TRBJ2-3|once|TRBV10-3|TRBD1
CAILNPGQGSTDTQYF
TGTGCCATTTTAAACCCAGGACAGGGGAGCACAGATACGCAGTATTTT
>TRBJ2-2|.|TRBV24-1|.
CATSDPQSAGDTGELFF
TGTGCCACCAGTGATCCTCAATCCGCTGGAGACACCGGGGAGCTGTTTTTT
>TRBJ1-3|once|TRBV4-1|TRBD1
CASSRGQGPNSGNTIYF
TGCGCCAGCAGCCGCGGACAGGGCCCCAACTCTGGAAACACCATATATTTT
>TRBJ2-7|.|TRBV28|.
CASTRGGFPYEQYF
TGTGCCAGCACCCGGGGTGGGTTTCCCTACGAGCAGTACTTC
>TRBJ2-7|.|TRBV2|TRBD2
CASLPGLAGTTQYF
TGTGCCAGCCTACCGGGACTAGCGGGTACGACGCAGTACTTC
>TRBJ1-5|.|TRBV21-1|.
CASSKVEGGPCNQPQHF
TGTGCCAGCAGCAAAGTTGAGGGGGGGCCTTGCAATCAGCCCCAGCATTTT
>TRBJ1-4|.|TRBV19|.
CASSIRTGTNEKLFF
TGTGCCAGTAGTATAAGAACGGGAACTAATGAAAAACTGTTTTTT
>TRBJ2-3|.|TRBV15|TRBD2
CATSRDYAGGSTDTQYF
TGTGCCACCAGCAGAGATTACGCGGGGGGGTCAACAGATACGCAGTATTTT